This TCR beta chain was sequenced during a study of OX40 agonist ivuxolimab in advanced cancers. General study results and limits: Mean expanded clone counts were higher in CD8+ than CD4+ T cells.

Note on this clone: The target antigen is unknown.

The germline V gene has CDR1 SGHNT and CDR2 YYREEE (reference sequence). Trimming left V 0 bases short and J 5 bases short, with 15 bases between. The CDR3 runs 15 residues. Sequencing was performed with immunoSEQ multiplex PCR; in TCRdb, only in-frame clones are kept and a portion is missing. The sample lists 74,000 or so clones, more than 80% seen once, with around 2.1% in the top ten. The material was CD4+ or CD8+ T cells sorted from blood, obtained in a trial of the OX40 agonist ivuxolimab. This TCR came from an adult with an advanced solid tumor such as melanoma, head and neck, liver or kidney cancer. The chain uses TRBV5-4 and TRBJ2-7; D gene unclear. The CDR3: CASSLDSRPRDEQYF. CDR3 nucleotides: TGTGCCAGCAGCTTGGATAGCAGGCCTCGGGACGAGCAGTACTTC.